A selection of T cell receptor beta chains follows, all from one sample in a study of regulatory T cells in long-lasting Graves disease. TCRdb re-called the multiplex PCR reads with MiXCR, one entry per CDR3 protein. Of over 300,000 distinct CDR3 sequences listed, around 15% were seen once; the top ten hold about 20%. Sequencing was performed on peripheral blood mononuclear cells (PBMCs), taken at new diagnosis, from a patient treated with antithyroid drugs. Every receptor here comes from a female donor with Graves disease. Both conserved end residues are part of each CDR3. A D gene is named only where the DNA matches it firmly.

cdr3_aa: CASRGDRNSNQPQHF
d_call: TRBD1
j_call: TRBJ1-5
v_call: TRBV27

cdr3_aa: CASQPGRRTDTQYF
d_call: -
j_call: TRBJ2-3
v_call: TRBV12-3/TRBV12-4

cdr3_aa: CASSPGSRFTDTQYF
d_call: -
j_call: TRBJ2-3
v_call: TRBV18

cdr3_aa: CASKILAGGTTDTQYF
d_call: TRBD2
j_call: TRBJ2-3
v_call: TRBV27

cdr3_aa: CASSFVSNEQFF
d_call: -
j_call: TRBJ2-1
v_call: TRBV7-8

cdr3_aa: CASSIRIGPQHF
d_call: -
j_call: TRBJ1-5
v_call: TRBV19

cdr3_aa: CASSFKGQTSIGRGYTF
d_call: TRBD1
j_call: TRBJ1-2
v_call: TRBV27

cdr3_aa: CASIRAGYEQYF
d_call: -
j_call: TRBJ2-7
v_call: TRBV5-6

cdr3_aa: CASSSPTQGYEQYF
d_call: -
j_call: TRBJ2-7
v_call: TRBV6-2/TRBV6-3

cdr3_aa: CASRRQGAGEQYF
d_call: TRBD1
j_call: TRBJ2-7
v_call: TRBV6-1

cdr3_aa: CAWRWGVGTEAFF
d_call: -
j_call: TRBJ1-1
v_call: TRBV30

cdr3_aa: CASRPILLTGKNTEAFF
d_call: TRBD1
j_call: TRBJ1-1
v_call: TRBV2

cdr3_aa: CASSLLREKLFF
d_call: -
j_call: TRBJ1-4
v_call: TRBV5-1

cdr3_aa: CASSQDRAKNIQYF
d_call: -
j_call: TRBJ2-4
v_call: TRBV3-1

cdr3_aa: CASSQKGGLGQYF
d_call: -
j_call: TRBJ2-3
v_call: TRBV6-2/TRBV6-3

cdr3_aa: CASSPLHTATDTQYF
d_call: -
j_call: TRBJ2-3
v_call: TRBV7-3

cdr3_aa: CASRWRSGNTIYF
d_call: -
j_call: TRBJ1-3
v_call: TRBV6-5

cdr3_aa: CASSPLQGASSYNEQFF
d_call: TRBD1
j_call: TRBJ2-1
v_call: TRBV12-3/TRBV12-4